Detailed here is one T cell receptor beta chain. Its antigen is still unknown. Germline trimming cut 6 bases from V and 1 base from J; bases unmatched to any gene: 6. Germline V gene data show CDR1 as LNHDA and CDR2 as SQIVND (reference sequence). The CDR3 consists of 15 residues. The sample comes from a study of shared clonotypes between healthy human individuals. Caucasian adults residing in Nashville, Tennessee made up all the donors. Study outcomes and limitations: Larger estimated richness was generally recorded for naive subsets relative to memory subsets.

Clones were sequenced by immunoSEQ multiplex PCR, and TCRdb holds only the in-frame ones, with some missing. The data contain approximately 2.5 million clones, 80% to 95% of them singletons. The sequence was collected from a young man in good health. Some clones in this sample may be carry-over from other donors' samples. The chain has TRBV19 and TRBJ2-4, with 7 bases that match TRBD2. Sequencing was carried out using naive CD4+ T cells from PBMCs. The subset denotes: CD45RA+ positively selected. CDR3 in DNA: TGTGCCAGTAGGGAGACCGGGGGGGCCAAAAACATTCAGTACTTC. Translating gives CASRETGGAKNIQYF. Looking up the rest from reference TRBV19 and TRBJ2-4 gives the full variable domain: DGGITQSPKYLFRKEGQNVTLSCEQNLNHDAMYWYRQDPGQGLRLIYYSQIVNDFQKGDIAEGYSVSREKKESFPLTVTSAQKNPTAFYLCASRETGGAKNIQYFGAGTRLSVL.